The sequence of this TCR beta chain was determined in a study of shared clonotypes between healthy human individuals. The wider study: CD4 naive cells filled three plates per donor, CD4 memory three, CD8 naive two and CD8 memory one. Regarding the study as a whole: Relative to their counterparts shared across all four donors, non-shared clonotypes exhibited diminished generation probabilities. An anticipated effect of sequencing depth on clonotype sharing among donors was recognized.

As regards this clone: Its antigen is unknown.

Clones were read by immunoSEQ multiplex PCR, and TCRdb kept only the in-frame ones, dropping some. The data hold about 820,000 clones, with 80% to 95% observed a single time. From germline, CDR1 is MNHNS and CDR2 SASEGT. The CDR3 loop spans 17 amino acids. Trimming stripped 3 bases from V and 2 bases from J, with 18 bases between. Positively selected for CCR7, the CD45RO-negative cells used as naive CD8 cells excluded terminally differentiated effector memory CD45RA+ cells. The chain has TRBV6-1 and TRBJ2-3; D is perhaps TRBD1 (8 bases). This receptor was identified in a man aged 30-40 years in good health. Input material: naive CD8+ T cells sorted from blood. The CDR3 nucleotides read TGTGCCAGCAGTGACGGGGGGACAGGATATTTCACAGATACGCAGTATTTT. Protein product: CASSDGGTGYFTDTQYF.